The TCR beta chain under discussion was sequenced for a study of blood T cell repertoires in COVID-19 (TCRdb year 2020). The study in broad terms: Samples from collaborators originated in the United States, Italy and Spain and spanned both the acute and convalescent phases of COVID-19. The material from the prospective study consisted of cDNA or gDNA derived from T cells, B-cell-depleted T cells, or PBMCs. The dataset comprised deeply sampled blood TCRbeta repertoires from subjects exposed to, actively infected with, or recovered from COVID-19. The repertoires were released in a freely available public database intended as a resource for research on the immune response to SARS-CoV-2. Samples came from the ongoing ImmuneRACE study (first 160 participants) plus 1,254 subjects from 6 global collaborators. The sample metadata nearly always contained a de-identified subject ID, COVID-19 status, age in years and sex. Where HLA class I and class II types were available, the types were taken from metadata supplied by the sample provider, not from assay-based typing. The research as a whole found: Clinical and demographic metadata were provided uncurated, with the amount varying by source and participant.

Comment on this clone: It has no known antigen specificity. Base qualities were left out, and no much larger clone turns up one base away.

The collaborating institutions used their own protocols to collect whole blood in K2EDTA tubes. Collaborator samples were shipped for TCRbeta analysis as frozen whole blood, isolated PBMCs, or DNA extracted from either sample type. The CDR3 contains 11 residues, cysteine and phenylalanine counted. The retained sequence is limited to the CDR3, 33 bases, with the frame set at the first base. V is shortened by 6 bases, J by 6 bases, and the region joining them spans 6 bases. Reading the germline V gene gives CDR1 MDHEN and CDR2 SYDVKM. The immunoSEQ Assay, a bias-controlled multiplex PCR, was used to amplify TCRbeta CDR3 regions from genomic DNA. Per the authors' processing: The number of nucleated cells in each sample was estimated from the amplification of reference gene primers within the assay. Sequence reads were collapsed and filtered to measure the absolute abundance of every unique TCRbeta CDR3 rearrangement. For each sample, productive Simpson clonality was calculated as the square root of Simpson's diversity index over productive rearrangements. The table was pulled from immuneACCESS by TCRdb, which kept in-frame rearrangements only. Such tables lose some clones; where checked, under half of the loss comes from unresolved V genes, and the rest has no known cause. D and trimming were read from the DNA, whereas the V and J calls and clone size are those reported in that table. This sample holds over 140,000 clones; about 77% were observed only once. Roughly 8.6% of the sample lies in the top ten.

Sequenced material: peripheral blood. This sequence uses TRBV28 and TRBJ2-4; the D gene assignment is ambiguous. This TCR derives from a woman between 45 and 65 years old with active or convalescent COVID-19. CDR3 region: CASRRGNIQYF. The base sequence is TGTGCCAGCAGACGAGGAAACATTCAGTACTTC.